This T cell receptor (beta chain) was identified in a study of T cell responses to AZD1222 COVID-19 vaccine (dated by TCRdb to about 2021). Turning to the overall study: TCR sequencing was performed for about 250 trial participants, of whom about 200 were given two doses of AZD1222 and some 26 were given two doses of MenACWY control vaccine. Enrollment into the trials was organized by age into subgroups of 18-55, 56-69 and 70-plus years, and those subgroups contained roughly 140, 27 and 60 TCR-sequenced participants, respectively. The paper's findings and limits, for the study overall: Because no day 14 peak-response samples were available, the repertoires could be characterized only after the peak T cell response. In the small 56-69-year group, the increase in depth fell short of significance, most likely because of low power. After two AZD1222 doses, spike-specific TCR breadth and depth were significantly higher than at day 0 and than in MenACWY recipients. Only a handful of AZD1222 recipients were SARS-CoV-2 seropositive at baseline, limiting conclusions about previously exposed vaccinees. The whole spike protein was spanned by vaccine-associated CD4 TCRs, and dominant responses were seen in regions 160-218 and 743-854. Most participants were white British and females outnumbered males, and the authors suggested that clonal diversity may have been underestimated. Reportedly, almost half of the unique spike-specific TCRs recognized epitopes lying outside the regions that are mutated in the B.1.351 and B.1.1.7 variants.

On this clone itself: Its antigen is unknown. The input lacks base qualities; no much larger clone sits a single base away.

In the paper's terms, the time point label means: about 28 days (+/-7) after the second vaccine dose. AZD1222 recipients whose second dose came at about 4 weeks and those whose second dose came at about 12 weeks were combined into one group, since spike-specific TCR depth and breadth did not differ between the two schedules. The vaccinee samples were drawn from two UK trials, COV001 and COV002, one of which was a single-blind randomized controlled phase 2/3 trial testing AZD1222 (ChAdOx1 nCoV-19) in healthy adults. For TCRbeta chain sequencing, PBMC samples from trial participants were taken at day 0 and at day 28 after the second dose. The CDR3 regions of human TCRbeta chains were subjected to immunosequencing. As for the authors' bioinformatics: Repertoire TCRs were checked for matches against a reference library of SARS-CoV-2-specific TCRs that had been generated using the MIRA antigen-specificity platform. Breadth was defined as the fraction of unique TCRs that were SARS-CoV-2-associated, and depth was defined as the fraction of total T cells that were SARS-CoV-2-associated. Using the MIRA data, each spike-specific TCR was assigned both to the spike region to which the TCR was reactive and to a CD4 or CD8 class. Log10-transformed breadth and depth values were compared by one-way ANOVA with Sidak's multiple comparisons tests. TCRdb retrieved this table from immuneACCESS and kept in-frame rearrangements only. Not all clones are present; in checked studies, unresolved V genes account for under half, and no reason is known for the remainder. That table is the source of V, J and clone size, and D and trimming were worked out from the DNA. This sample gives about 140,000 clones in total; around nine tenths of them show up just once. Roughly 3.9% of the sample goes to the ten largest clones.

Relative to germline, V is 1 base shorter and J is 1 base shorter, with 5 bases between their ends. The germline V gene yields SGHDT for CDR1 and YYEEEE for CDR2. There are 13 amino acids in the CDR3, from cysteine to phenylalanine inclusive. Kept here is only the CDR3 DNA, which spans 39 bases and is read in frame from base 1. The sequence was obtained from an adult who received the AZD1222 COVID-19 vaccine. Recombination connected TRBV5-6 to TRBJ1-1; confidence is insufficient to name the D gene. The material was peripheral blood, obtained 28 days after the second AZD1222 dose. The sequenced DNA is TGTGCCAGCAGCTTGTGGCAGAACACTGAAGCTTTCTTT. It codes for CASSLWQNTEAFF.